Described below is a single T cell receptor (beta chain) sequence and its context. The junction differs from germline at one of its ends, possibly a read error. This record belongs to a study of CD8+CD57+ T cells in acquired aplastic anemia. Study at large: Roughly 3.1 ug was the average amount of DNA from sorted CD4+ and CD8+ cells.

Genomic DNA templated the TCR beta VDJ and CDR3 profiling. Using its own MiXCR run on the reads, TCRdb lists one record per CDR3 protein. The table records 200,000 or so distinct CDR3 sequences, 60% to 80% of them present only once. The authors sequenced patients whose flow cytometry had shown CD8+CD57+ cell expansion. CDR1 is MGHDK and CDR2 is SYGVNS in the germline V gene. This CDR3 has 16 amino acids. This sequence was found in a human donor with aplastic anemia. Sequenced: sorted CD4+, CD8+, or CD8+CD57+ T cells (not recorded which) from PBMCs. V gene TRBV25-1 combines with J gene TRBJ1-6, with D maybe TRBD1 (5 bases). CDR3 region: CASSDGGVSSNSPLHF. CDR3 coding DNA: TGTGCCAGCAGTGATGGGGGAGTCTCCTCTAATTCACCCCTCCACTTT. Variable domain in full (rest from reference TRBV25-1 and TRBJ1-6): EADIYQTPRYLVIGTGKKITLECSQTMGHDKMYWYQQDPGMELHLIHYSYGVNSTEKGDLSSESTVSRIRTEHFPLTLESARPSHTSQYLCASSDGGVSSNSPLHFGNGTRLTVT.